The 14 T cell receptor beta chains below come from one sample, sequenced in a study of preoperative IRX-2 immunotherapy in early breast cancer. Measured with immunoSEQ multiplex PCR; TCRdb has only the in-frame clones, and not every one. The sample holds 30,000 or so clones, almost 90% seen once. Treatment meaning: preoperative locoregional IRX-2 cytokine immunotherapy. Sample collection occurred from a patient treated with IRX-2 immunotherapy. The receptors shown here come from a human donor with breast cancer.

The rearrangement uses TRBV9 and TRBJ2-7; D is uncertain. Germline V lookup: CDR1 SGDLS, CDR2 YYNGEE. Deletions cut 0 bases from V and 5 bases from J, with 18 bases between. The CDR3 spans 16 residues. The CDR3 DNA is TGTGCCAGCAGCGTAGCTCAGAGCTCAGGTAGGGACGAGCAGTACTTC. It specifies CASSVAQSSGRDEQYF.

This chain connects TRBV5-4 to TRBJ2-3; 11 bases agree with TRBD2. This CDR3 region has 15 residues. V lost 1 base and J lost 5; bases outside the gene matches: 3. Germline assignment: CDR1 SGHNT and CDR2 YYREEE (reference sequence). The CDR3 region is CASSLLAGGGDTQYF. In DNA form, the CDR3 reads TGTGCCAGCAGCTTGCTAGCGGGAGGTGGAGATACGCAGTATTTT.

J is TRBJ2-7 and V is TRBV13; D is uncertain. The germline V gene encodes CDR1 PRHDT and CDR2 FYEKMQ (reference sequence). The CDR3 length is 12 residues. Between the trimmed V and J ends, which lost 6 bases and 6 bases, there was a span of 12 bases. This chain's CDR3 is CASSFRTSEQYF. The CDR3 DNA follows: TGTGCCAGCAGTTTTAGAACTTCCGAGCAGTACTTC.

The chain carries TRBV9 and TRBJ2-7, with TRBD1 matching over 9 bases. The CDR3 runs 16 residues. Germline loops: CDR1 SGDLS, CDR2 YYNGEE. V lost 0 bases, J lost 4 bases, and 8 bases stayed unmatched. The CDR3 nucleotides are TGTGCCAGCAGCGTAGCTGGAGGACAGGGGCCTTACGAGCAGTACTTC. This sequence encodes CASSVAGGQGPYEQYF. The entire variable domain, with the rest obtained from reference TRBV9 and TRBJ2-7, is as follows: DSGVTQTPKHLITATGQRVTLRCSPRSGDLSVYWYQQSLDQGLQFLIQYYNGEERAKGNILERFSAQQFPDLHSELNLSSLELGDSALYFCASSVAGGQGPYEQYFGPGTRLTVT.

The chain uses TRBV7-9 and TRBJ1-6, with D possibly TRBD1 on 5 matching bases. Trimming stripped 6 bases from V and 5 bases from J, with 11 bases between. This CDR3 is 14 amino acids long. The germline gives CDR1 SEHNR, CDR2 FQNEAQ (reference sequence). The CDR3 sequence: CASSYRQNNSPLHF. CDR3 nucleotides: TGTGCCAGCAGTTATAGACAGAATAATTCACCCCTCCACTTT.

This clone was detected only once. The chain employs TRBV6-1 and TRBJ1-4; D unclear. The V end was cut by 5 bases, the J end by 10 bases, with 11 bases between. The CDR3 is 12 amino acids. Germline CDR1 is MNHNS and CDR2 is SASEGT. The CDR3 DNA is TGTGCCAGCAGTCTAGCCTCGGGAAAACTGTTTTTT. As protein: CASSLASGKLFF.

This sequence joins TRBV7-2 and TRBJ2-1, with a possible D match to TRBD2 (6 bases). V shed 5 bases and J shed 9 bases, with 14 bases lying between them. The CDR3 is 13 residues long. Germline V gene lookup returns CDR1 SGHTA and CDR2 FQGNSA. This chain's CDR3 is CASSEDGGREQFF. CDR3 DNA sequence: TGTGCCAGCAGCGAGGACGGGGGACGTGAGCAGTTCTTC.

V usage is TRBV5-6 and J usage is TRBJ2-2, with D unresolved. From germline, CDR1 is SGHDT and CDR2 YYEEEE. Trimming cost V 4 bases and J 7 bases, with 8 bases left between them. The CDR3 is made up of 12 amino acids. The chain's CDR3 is CASSLELGELFF. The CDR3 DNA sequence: TGTGCCAGCAGCCTGGAGCTCGGGGAGCTGTTTTTT.

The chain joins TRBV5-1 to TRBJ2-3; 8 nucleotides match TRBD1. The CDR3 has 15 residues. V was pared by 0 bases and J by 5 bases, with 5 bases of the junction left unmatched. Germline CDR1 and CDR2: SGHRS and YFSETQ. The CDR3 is CASSLGQGAGDTQYF. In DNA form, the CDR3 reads TGCGCCAGCAGCTTGGGGCAGGGGGCGGGAGATACGCAGTATTTT.

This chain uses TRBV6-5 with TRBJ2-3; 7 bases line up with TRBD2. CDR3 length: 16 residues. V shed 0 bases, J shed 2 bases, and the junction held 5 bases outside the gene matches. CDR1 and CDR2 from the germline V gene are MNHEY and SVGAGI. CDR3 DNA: TGTGCCAGCAGTTACTCGAAGCGGGACGACACAGATACGCAGTATTTT. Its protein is CASSYSKRDDTDTQYF.

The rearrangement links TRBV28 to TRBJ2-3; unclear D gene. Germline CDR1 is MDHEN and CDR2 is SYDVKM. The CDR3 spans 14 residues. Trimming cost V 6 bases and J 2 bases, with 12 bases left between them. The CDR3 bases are TGTGCCAGCAGCCCATCCCGGATCACAGATACGCAGTATTTT. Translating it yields CASSPSRITDTQYF.

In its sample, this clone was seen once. The CDR3 nucleotides are TGTGCCAGCAGCGCTCTACCCGCACGGGTGGCTTTCTTT. Translated, it gives CASSALPARVAFF. V is TRBV5-8 and J is TRBJ1-1, with unresolved D. Trimming took off 4 bases at V and 11 bases at J, with 18 bases between the two ends. Germline values: CDR1 SGHTS, CDR2 YDEGEE. CDR3 length equals 13 residues. The whole variable domain, remainder taken from reference TRBV5-8 and TRBJ1-1, is EAGVTQSPTHLIKTRGQQATLRCSPISGHTSVYWYQQALGLGLQFLLWYDEGEERNRGNFPPRFSGRQFPNYSSELNVNALELEDSALYLCASSALPARVAFFGQGTRLTVV.

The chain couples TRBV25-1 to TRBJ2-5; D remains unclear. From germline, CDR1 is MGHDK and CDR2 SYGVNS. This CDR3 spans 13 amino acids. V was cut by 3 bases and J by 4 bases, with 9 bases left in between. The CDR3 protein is CASSEVLVETQYF. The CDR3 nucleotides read TGTGCCAGCAGTGAGGTTCTAGTAGAGACCCAGTACTTC.

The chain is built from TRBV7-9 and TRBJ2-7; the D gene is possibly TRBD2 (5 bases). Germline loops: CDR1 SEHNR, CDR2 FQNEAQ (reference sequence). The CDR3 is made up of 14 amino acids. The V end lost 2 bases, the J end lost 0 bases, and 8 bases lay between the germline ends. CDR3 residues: CASSLRTSSYEQYF. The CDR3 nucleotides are TGTGCCAGCAGCTTACGTACTAGCTCCTACGAGCAGTACTTC.